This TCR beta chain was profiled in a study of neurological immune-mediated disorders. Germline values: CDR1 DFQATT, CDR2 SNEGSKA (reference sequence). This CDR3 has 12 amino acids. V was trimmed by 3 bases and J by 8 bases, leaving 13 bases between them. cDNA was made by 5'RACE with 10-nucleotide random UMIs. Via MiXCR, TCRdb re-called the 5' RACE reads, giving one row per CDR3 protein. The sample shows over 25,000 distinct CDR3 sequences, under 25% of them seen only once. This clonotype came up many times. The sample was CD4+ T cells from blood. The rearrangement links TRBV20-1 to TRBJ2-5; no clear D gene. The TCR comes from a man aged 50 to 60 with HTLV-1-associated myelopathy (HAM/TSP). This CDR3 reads CSARQDPRTQYF. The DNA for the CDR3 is TGCAGTGCTAGGCAAGACCCACGAACCCAGTACTTC.